The following is a T cell receptor beta chain sequence with its context. Its specificity is not known. This entry comes from a study of CD8 T cells in Susac syndrome. Study-wide results and limits: Acknowledgment was made by the study that its TCR sequencing and HLA analysis involved a relatively small number of individuals.

Healthy donors served as the controls. They were matched for age and sex. Negative magnetic isolation gave CD8+ and CD4+ cells; FACS enriched CD8+ TEMRA. Per the germline V gene, CDR1 is SGHVS and CDR2 is FNYEAQ. Trimming stripped 3 bases from V and 5 bases from J, with 16 bases between. The CDR3 length is 15 residues. The authors reverse transcribed about 0.5 to 1 ug RNA with random hexamers. immunoSEQ multiplex PCR amplified TCR beta CDR3 across 54 Vbeta, 13 Jbeta. Each CDR3 protein gets one entry after TCRdb re-called the immunoSEQ multiplex PCR reads with MiXCR. This table has roughly 180,000 distinct CDR3 sequences, around 96% appearing once.

This TCR was recovered from a human donor in good health. The material sequenced was CD4+ T cells from PBMCs. The chain links TRBV7-6 to TRBJ2-5; the D call may be TRBD1 or TRBD2 (6 bases each). For the CDR3, the DNA is TGTGCCAGCAGCTTTGGATCTGGGGGGCGGGAGACCCAGTACTTC. Protein sequence: CASSFGSGGRETQYF.